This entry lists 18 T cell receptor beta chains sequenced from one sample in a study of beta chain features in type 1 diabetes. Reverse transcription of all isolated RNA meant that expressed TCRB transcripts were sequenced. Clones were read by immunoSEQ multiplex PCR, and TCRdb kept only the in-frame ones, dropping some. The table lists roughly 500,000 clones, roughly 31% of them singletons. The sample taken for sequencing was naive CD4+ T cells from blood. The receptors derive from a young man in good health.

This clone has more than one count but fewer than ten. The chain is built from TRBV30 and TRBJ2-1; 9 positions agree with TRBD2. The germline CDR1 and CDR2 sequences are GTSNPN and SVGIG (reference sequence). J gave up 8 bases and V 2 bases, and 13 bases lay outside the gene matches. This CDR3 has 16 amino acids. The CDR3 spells CAWSPGTSLLGDEQFF. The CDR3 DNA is TGTGCCTGGAGTCCCGGGACTAGCCTTCTTGGCGATGAGCAGTTCTTC.

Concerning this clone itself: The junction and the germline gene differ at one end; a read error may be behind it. The CDR3 sequence: CASSLLPGSSYEQYF. The CDR3 coding sequence is TGTGCTAGCAGCCTACTCCCAGGGAGCTCCTACGAGCAGTACTTC. V and J are TRBV7-7 and TRBJ2-7, with D perhaps being TRBD1 or TRBD2 (5 bases each). The CDR3 runs to 15 residues. Per germline, CDR1 SSHAT and CDR2 FNYEAQ (reference sequence).

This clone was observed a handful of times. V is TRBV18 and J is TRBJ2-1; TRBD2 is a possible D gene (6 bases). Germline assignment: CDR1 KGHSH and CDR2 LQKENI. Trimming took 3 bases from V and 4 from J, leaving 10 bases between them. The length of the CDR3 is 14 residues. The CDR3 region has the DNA TGTGCCAGCTCACCTATCGGAGGGTACAATGAGCAGTTCTTC. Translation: CASSPIGGYNEQFF.

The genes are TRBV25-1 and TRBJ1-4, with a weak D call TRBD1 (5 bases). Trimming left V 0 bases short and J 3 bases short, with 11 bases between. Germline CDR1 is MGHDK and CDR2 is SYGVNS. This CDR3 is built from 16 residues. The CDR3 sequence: CASSEYGQGANEKLFF. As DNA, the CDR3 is TGTGCCAGCAGTGAATATGGGCAGGGTGCTAATGAAAAACTGTTTTTT.

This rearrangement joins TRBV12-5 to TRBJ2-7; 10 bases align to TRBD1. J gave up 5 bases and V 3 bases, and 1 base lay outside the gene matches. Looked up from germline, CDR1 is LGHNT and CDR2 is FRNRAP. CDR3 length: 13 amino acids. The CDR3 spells CASGFGTGDEQYF. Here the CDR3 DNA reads TGTGCTAGTGGTTTCGGGACAGGGGACGAGCAGTACTTC.

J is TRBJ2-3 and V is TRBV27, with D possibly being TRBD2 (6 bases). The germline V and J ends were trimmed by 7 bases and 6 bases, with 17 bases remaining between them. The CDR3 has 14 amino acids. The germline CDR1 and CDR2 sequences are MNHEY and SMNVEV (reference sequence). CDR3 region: CASTRRDSRDTQYF. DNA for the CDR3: TGTGCCAGCACCCGGCGGGATTCCCGGGATACGCAGTATTTT.

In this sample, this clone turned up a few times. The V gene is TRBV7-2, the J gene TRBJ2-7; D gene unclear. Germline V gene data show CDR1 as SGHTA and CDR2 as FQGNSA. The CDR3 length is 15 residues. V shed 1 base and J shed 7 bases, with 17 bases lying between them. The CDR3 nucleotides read TGTGCCAGCAGCTTAGTTGTTTGGTCCACTGGGGAGCAGTACTTC. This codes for CASSLVVWSTGEQYF.

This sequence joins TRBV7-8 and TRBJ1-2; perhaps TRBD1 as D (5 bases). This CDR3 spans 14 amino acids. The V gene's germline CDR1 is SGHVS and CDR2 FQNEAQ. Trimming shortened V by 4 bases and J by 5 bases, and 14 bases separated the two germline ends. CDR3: CASSYGTGGYGYTF. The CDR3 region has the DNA TGTGCCAGCAGCTACGGGACCGGGGGGTATGGCTACACCTTC.

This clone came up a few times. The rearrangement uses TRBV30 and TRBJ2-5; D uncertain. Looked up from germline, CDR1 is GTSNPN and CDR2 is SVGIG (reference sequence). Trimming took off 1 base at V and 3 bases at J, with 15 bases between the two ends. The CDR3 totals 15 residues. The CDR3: CAWSGYTLGKETQYF. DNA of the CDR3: TGTGCCTGGAGTGGCTATACATTGGGTAAAGAGACCCAGTACTTC.

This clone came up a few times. CDR3 DNA: TGTGCCATCAGCCCCACAGCGGGAGGTACCTACAATGAGCAGTTCTTC. It translates to CAISPTAGGTYNEQFF. The chain couples TRBV10-3 to TRBJ2-1; 9 nucleotides match TRBD2. CDR1 and CDR2 from the germline V gene are ENHRY and SYGVKD. V gave up 6 bases and J gave up 2 bases; unmatched junction bases: 8. The CDR3 covers 16 residues.

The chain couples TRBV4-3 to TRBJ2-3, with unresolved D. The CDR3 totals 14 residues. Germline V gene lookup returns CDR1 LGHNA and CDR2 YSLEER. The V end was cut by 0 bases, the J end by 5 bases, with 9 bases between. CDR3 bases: TGCGCCAGCAGCCAAGACCCAACAATAGATACGCAGTATTTT. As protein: CASSQDPTIDTQYF.

CDR3 sequence reads: CASSLEREISYNEQFF. Here the CDR3 DNA reads TGTGCCAGCAGCTTAGAGCGGGAGATCTCCTACAATGAGCAGTTCTTC. The rearrangement links TRBV7-6 to TRBJ2-1; 8 bases agree with TRBD2. V shed 1 base and J 0 bases; nucleotides not matched to a gene: 2. CDR1 and CDR2 (germline): SGHVS, FNYEAQ. The CDR3 has 16 amino acids.

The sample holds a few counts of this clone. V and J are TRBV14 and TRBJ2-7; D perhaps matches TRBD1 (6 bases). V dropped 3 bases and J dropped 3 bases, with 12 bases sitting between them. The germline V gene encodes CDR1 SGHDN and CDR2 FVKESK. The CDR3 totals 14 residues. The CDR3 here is CASSQPGHLYEQYF. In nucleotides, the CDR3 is TGTGCCAGCAGCCAGCCGGGACACCTCTACGAGCAGTACTTC.

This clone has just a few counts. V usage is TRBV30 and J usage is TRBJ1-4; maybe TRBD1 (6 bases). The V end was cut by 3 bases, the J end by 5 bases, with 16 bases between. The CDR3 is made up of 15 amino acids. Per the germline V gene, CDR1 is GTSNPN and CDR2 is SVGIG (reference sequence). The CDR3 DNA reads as TGTGCCTGGAGGGCCCTGGACAGAACAAATGAAAAACTGTTTTTT. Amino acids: CAWRALDRTNEKLFF.

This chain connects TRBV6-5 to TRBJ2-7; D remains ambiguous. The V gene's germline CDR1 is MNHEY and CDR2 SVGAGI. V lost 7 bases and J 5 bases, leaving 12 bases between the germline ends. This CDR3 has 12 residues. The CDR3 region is CASKGIFHEQYF. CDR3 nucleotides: TGTGCCAGCAAAGGCATCTTCCACGAGCAGTACTTC.

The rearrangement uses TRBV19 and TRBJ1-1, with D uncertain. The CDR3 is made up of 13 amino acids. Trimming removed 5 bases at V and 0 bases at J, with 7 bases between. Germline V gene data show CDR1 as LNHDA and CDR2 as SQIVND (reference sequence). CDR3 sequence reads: CASSGPMNTEAFF. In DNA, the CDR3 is TGTGCCAGTAGTGGACCGATGAACACTGAAGCTTTCTTT.

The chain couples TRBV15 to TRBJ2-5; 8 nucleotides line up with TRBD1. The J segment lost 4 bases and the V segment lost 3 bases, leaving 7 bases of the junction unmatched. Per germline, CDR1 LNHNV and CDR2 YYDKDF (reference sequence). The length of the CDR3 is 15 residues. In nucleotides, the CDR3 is TGTGCCACCAGCAGGACAGGGGATTTATTAGAGACCCAGTACTTC. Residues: CATSRTGDLLETQYF.

In DNA form, the CDR3 reads TGTGCCAGCACCATTCGGGAAAAACTGTTTTTT. It is translated as CASTIREKLFF. The V gene is TRBV2, the J gene TRBJ1-4, with D hard to call. The CDR3 covers 11 residues. Looked up from germline, CDR1 is SNHLY and CDR2 is FYNNEI. Between the trimmed V and J ends, which lost 7 bases and 8 bases, there was a span of 8 bases.